These 30 T cell receptor beta chains came from one sample sequenced in a study of T-cell memory formation after mild COVID-19 (dated by TCRdb to the early 2020s). Library generation was performed with 5' RACE. TCRdb lists the instrument as Illumina NovaSeq 6000. TCRdb itself trimmed the public reads at Q25 with fastp, ran MiXCR and retained productive beta chains. Each CDR3 protein appears once, grouped with its most common genes and DNA. This sample is represented by some 340,000 distinct CDR3 sequences; 13% of them were singletons. Roughly a fifth of the sample is in the top ten clones. Input material: PBMCs or a T cell subset sorted from them (not recorded which). These receptor sequences come from a man in his late teens or twenties who had mild COVID-19 (a few samples of this study predate the infection). The sample titles of this study are shuffled in the database, so cell type and time point are left out; the donor was told from shared clones.

Ten or more counts support this clonotype. The J gene is TRBJ2-5, the V gene TRBV5-1; possibly TRBD1 for D (5 bases). CDR1 SGHRS and CDR2 YFSETQ come from the germline V gene. V lost 4 bases and J 2 bases, leaving 15 bases between the germline ends. CDR3 length: 15 residues. DNA of the CDR3: TGCGCCAGCAGCAGCCCCAGGGCGGCTCAAGAGACCCAGTACTTC. Protein sequence: CASSSPRAAQETQYF.

This clonotype appeared once. This chain connects TRBV4-1 to TRBJ1-2; D is unresolved. Germline V CDR1 and CDR2: MGHRA, YSYEKL. The CDR3 totals 14 residues. Trimming pared 3 bases from V and 3 bases from J, leaving 11 bases between. The CDR3 DNA reads as TGCGCCAGCAGCCACCCTCCCGGGTACTATGGCTACACCTTC. This sequence encodes CASSHPPGYYGYTF.

V gene TRBV4-2 combines with J gene TRBJ2-3; TRBD2 is a possible D gene (6 bases). The CDR3 has 16 amino acids. Germline V lookup: CDR1 LGHNA, CDR2 YNFKEQ. Between the trimmed V and J ends, which lost 0 bases and 1 base, there was a span of 11 bases. Here the CDR3 DNA reads TGTGCCAGCAGCCAAGAATCGGCTAGCGGCACAGATACGCAGTATTTT. It translates to CASSQESASGTDTQYF.

A few counts support this clonotype. The chain combines TRBV6-6 with TRBJ1-3; D is unresolved. The CDR3 totals 14 residues. The germline V gene encodes CDR1 MNHNY and CDR2 SVGAGI (reference sequence). Trimming took 2 bases from V and 4 from J, leaving 9 bases between them. The CDR3, as DNA: TGTGCCAGCAGTTACGAGGGAACCGGAAACACCATATATTTT. Its protein is CASSYEGTGNTIYF.

The chain combines TRBV21-1 with TRBJ1-6; no DNA check was done on the table's D call, TRBD1. TRBV21-1 is given as a pseudogene. There are 13 residues in the CDR3. CDR3 sequence reads: CARPREIGSPLHF. CDR3 coding DNA: TGTGCCAGACCCAGGGAGATCGGTTCACCCCTCCACTTT.

In this sample, this clonotype turned up a few times. The chain couples TRBV27 to TRBJ2-1; D may correspond to TRBD1 or TRBD2 (6 bases each). V was shortened by 6 bases and J by 0 bases, with 9 bases between the two germline ends. The CDR3 length is 14 residues. Germline V gene data show CDR1 as MNHEY and CDR2 as SMNVEV (reference sequence). The CDR3 DNA sequence: TGTGCCAGCAGGTGGGGGGCCTCCTACAATGAGCAGTTCTTC. Amino acids: CASRWGASYNEQFF.

The chain uses TRBV12-3 or TRBV12-4 and TRBJ2-3; D possibly uses TRBD1 or TRBD2 (5 bases each). The CDR3 loop spans 14 amino acids. V lost 3 bases and J lost 10, with 17 bases in between. The CDR3 DNA follows: TGTGCCAGCAGTTTGGGGGTACAGGTCGCGGCGCAGTATTTT. It yields the protein CASSLGVQVAAQYF.

This clonotype was counted a few times. This chain links TRBV29-1 with TRBJ2-1; 10 bases agree with TRBD2. In germline, CDR1 is SQVTM, CDR2 ANQGSEA. This CDR3 region has 14 residues. The V and J ends lost 1 base and 8 bases, in that order; junction bases with no gene match: 5. The DNA of the CDR3 is TGCAGCGTTGAAGCAGCGGGGGGGCCGGATGAGCAGTTCTTC. This codes for CSVEAAGGPDEQFF.

This clonotype appeared a few times. V is TRBV7-9 and J is TRBJ2-3; 7 positions agree with TRBD2. Looked up from germline, CDR1 is SEHNR and CDR2 is FQNEAQ (reference sequence). The CDR3 has 17 residues. V was clipped by 7 bases and J by 0 bases; unmatched bases: 13. The CDR3 protein is CASTRVERGFSTDTQYF. CDR3 coding DNA: TGTGCCAGCACCAGGGTGGAGCGGGGATTTAGCACAGATACGCAGTATTTT.

The sample holds a few counts of this clonotype. The rearrangement joins TRBV7-2 to TRBJ2-6; D might be TRBD2 (5 bases). The germline V gene encodes CDR1 SGHTA and CDR2 FQGNSA. With 2 bases removed from V and 1 base from J, the gap between germline ends came to 12 bases. This CDR3 has 17 amino acids. The CDR3 here is CASSLRSGKSGANVLTF. The CDR3 nucleotides read TGTGCCAGCAGCTTACGATCGGGGAAATCTGGGGCCAACGTCCTGACTTTC.

This chain links TRBV11-3 with TRBJ2-1; no definite D call. The CDR3 has 13 residues. Germline-derived CDR1 and CDR2 are SGHNT and YENEEA. Trimming shortened V by 3 bases and J by 5 bases, and 8 bases separated the two germline ends. CDR3 region: CASSLWGNNEQFF. The CDR3 DNA reads as TGTGCCAGCAGCTTGTGGGGAAACAATGAGCAGTTCTTC.

This clonotype showed up many times. CDR3 protein: CSATRQGTDTQYF. The DNA of the CDR3 is TGCAGTGCCACACGACAGGGGACAGATACGCAGTATTTT. J is TRBJ2-3 and V is TRBV20-1; 8 positions agree with TRBD1. CDR3 size: 13 residues. After removal of 6 bases from V and 3 bases from J, the junction contained 5 bases not matched to a gene. The germline V gene encodes CDR1 DFQATT and CDR2 SNEGSKA (reference sequence).

The V call is TRBV6-2 or TRBV6-3, the J call TRBJ2-1; 15 bases map to TRBD2. Unmatched junction bases numbered 6, after V lost 6 bases and J lost 0 bases. Germline V gene lookup returns CDR1 MNHEY and CDR2 SVGEGT. This CDR3 is 18 amino acids long. The CDR3 spells CASRKGLAGGLSYNEQFF. CDR3 bases: TGTGCCAGCAGGAAGGGACTAGCGGGGGGTCTCTCCTACAATGAGCAGTTCTTC.

This clonotype showed up just a few times. The gene calls are TRBV7-2 and TRBJ1-4, with D perhaps matching TRBD1 (5 bases). Germline V gene sequence: CDR1 SGHTA, CDR2 FQGNSA. V gave up 6 bases and J gave up 0 bases, with 11 bases separating them. This CDR3 region has 15 residues. In DNA form, the CDR3 reads TGTGCCAGCAGTCGCAGGGTCCCAACTAATGAAAAACTGTTTTTT. As protein: CASSRRVPTNEKLFF.

At least ten counts were recorded for this clonotype. The J gene is TRBJ2-3, the V gene TRBV12-3 or TRBV12-4, with TRBD2 identical over 9 bases. This CDR3 region has 15 residues. V trimming: 5 bases; J trimming: 5 bases; junction bases outside the gene matches: 8. CDR3 DNA: TGTGCCAGCAGTGCAAGACTAGCGGCAGGAGATACGCAGTATTTT. It specifies CASSARLAAGDTQYF.

This chain joins TRBV15 and TRBJ1-5; D unresolved. Trimming removed 1 base at V and 7 bases at J, with 14 bases between. Germline CDR1 reads LNHNV; CDR2 reads YYDKDF (reference sequence). CDR3 size: 15 residues. The CDR3 sequence: CATSRGQAEVQPQHF. The CDR3 DNA sequence: TGTGCCACCAGCAGAGGGCAGGCAGAGGTACAGCCCCAGCATTTT.

The V call is TRBV3-1, the J call TRBJ2-7, with 8 bases identical to TRBD2. Germline CDR1 and CDR2: LGHDT and YNNKEL (reference sequence). The CDR3 length is 14 residues. J gave up 2 bases and V 5 bases, and 5 bases lay outside the gene matches. The CDR3 reads CASSSAGATYEQYF. In nucleotides, the CDR3 is TGTGCCAGCAGCTCAGCGGGGGCCACCTACGAGCAGTACTTC.

The V gene is TRBV4-2, the J gene TRBJ1-5, with 8 bases fitting TRBD1. The CDR3 totals 16 residues. J gave up 7 bases and V 4 bases, and 12 bases lay outside the gene matches. The germline CDR1 and CDR2 sequences are LGHNA and YNFKEQ. CDR3 sequence reads: CASSPQGGQRDQPQHF. The DNA of the CDR3 is TGTGCCAGCAGCCCACAGGGGGGGCAAAGGGACCAGCCCCAGCATTTT.

In this sample, this clonotype turned up a few times. The J gene is TRBJ2-5, the V gene TRBV3-1, with D perhaps TRBD1 (6 bases). The CDR3 is 14 residues long. The ends were cut back, 0 bases at V and 5 bases at J, with 10 bases in the middle. The germline CDR1 and CDR2 sequences are LGHDT and YNNKEL (reference sequence). CDR3 residues: CASSQEAGAETQYF. The CDR3 DNA reads as TGTGCCAGCAGCCAAGAAGCAGGGGCGGAGACCCAGTACTTC.

This chain links TRBV7-3 with TRBJ2-3, with TRBD2 identical over 7 bases. Trimming at V came to 0 bases and at J to 0 bases, leaving 9 bases not matched to a gene. The germline CDR1 and CDR2 sequences are SGHTA and FQGTGA. The CDR3 spans 18 residues. CDR3 sequence (DNA): TGTGCCAGCAGCTTAACCGGGTTGGGAGGGTGGAGCACAGATACGCAGTATTTT. It encodes CASSLTGLGGWSTDTQYF.

This clonotype was seen more than once but under ten times. This rearrangement joins TRBV18 to TRBJ1-1; a weak D match, TRBD1 (6 bases). CDR1 is KGHSH and CDR2 is LQKENI in the germline V gene. V lost 3 bases, J lost 7 bases, and 21 bases lay in between. This CDR3 is 16 amino acids long. CDR3 DNA sequence: TGTGCCAGCTCACCCAGGGGACGGACCACTGGGATTGAAGCTTTCTTT. This translates into CASSPRGRTTGIEAFF.

This clonotype was seen more than once but under ten times. This chain links TRBV12-3 or TRBV12-4 with TRBJ1-5; tentative D call: TRBD1 (5 bases). Between the trimmed V and J ends, which lost 4 bases and 4 bases, there was a span of 11 bases. The CDR3 is made up of 14 amino acids. CDR3 amino acids: CASSWTSKNQPQHF. The CDR3 DNA reads TGTGCCAGCAGTTGGACATCTAAGAATCAGCCCCAGCATTTT.

This chain uses TRBV11-2 with TRBJ2-3; 9 bases line up with TRBD1. V lost 3 bases to trimming and J lost 0 bases; unmatched junction nucleotides: 4. The CDR3 has 16 residues. The germline gives CDR1 SGHAT, CDR2 FQNNGV. CDR3 in DNA: TGTGCCAGCAGCTTCCTGGGGACAGGGAGCACAGATACGCAGTATTTT. Residues: CASSFLGTGSTDTQYF.

This clonotype showed up just a few times. This chain uses TRBV5-6 with TRBJ2-3; D remains ambiguous. Germline V gives CDR1 SGHDT, CDR2 YYEEEE. V was cut by 4 bases and J by 6 bases, with 6 bases left in between. The CDR3 sequence is 11 residues long. The CDR3 coding sequence is TGTGCCAGCAGCCAGCAGGATACGCAGTATTTT. Amino acids: CASSQQDTQYF.

Only a few counts were recorded for this clonotype. The V gene is TRBV29-1, the J gene TRBJ2-3; no reliable D call. CDR1 SQVTM and CDR2 ANQGSEA come from the germline V gene. V was trimmed by 0 bases and J by 10 bases, leaving 17 bases between them. CDR3 size: 14 residues. The DNA of the CDR3 is TGCAGCGTTGAAGATTTGGGCCTCACCCAACCGCAGTATTTT. It is translated as CSVEDLGLTQPQYF.

J is TRBJ2-7 and V is TRBV4-1; perhaps TRBD2 as D (5 bases). Germline-derived CDR1 and CDR2 are MGHRA and YSYEKL. The CDR3 runs to 17 residues. V shed 1 base and J shed 0 bases, with 16 bases lying between them. The CDR3 sequence: CASSQAYGVPPSYEQYF. In DNA form, the CDR3 reads TGCGCCAGCAGCCAAGCGTACGGGGTCCCTCCCTCCTACGAGCAGTACTTC.

The chain couples TRBV5-1 to TRBJ2-3, with no clear D. The CDR3 has 15 residues. Germline V gives CDR1 SGHRS, CDR2 YFSETQ. Trimming stripped 0 bases from V and 0 bases from J, with 8 bases between. CDR3 sequence reads: CASSLGWGSTDTQYF. Here the CDR3 DNA reads TGCGCCAGCAGCTTGGGGTGGGGTAGCACAGATACGCAGTATTTT.

This sequence joins TRBV11-1 and TRBJ2-1; TRBD1 matches 10 bases. CDR3 size: 14 residues. CDR1 SGHAT and CDR2 FQDESV come from the germline V gene (reference sequence). V lost 6 bases to trimming and J lost 9 bases; unmatched junction nucleotides: 8. The DNA for the CDR3 is TGTGCCAGCAGGTCCGGGACAGGGGTACGTGAGCAGTTCTTC. As protein: CASRSGTGVREQFF. The full variable domain, completed using reference TRBV11-1 and TRBJ2-1, is EAEVAQSPRYKITEKSQAVAFWCDPISGHATLYWYRQILGQGPELLVQFQDESVVDDSQLPKDRFSAERLKGVDSTLKIQPAELGDSAMYLCASRSGTGVREQFFGPGTRLTVL.

This chain joins TRBV12-3 or TRBV12-4 and TRBJ1-1, with 9 positions matching TRBD1. Germline trimming cut 1 base from V and 5 bases from J; bases unmatched to any gene: 8. The CDR3 is 16 amino acids. The CDR3: CASSLGYTGGKTEAFF. DNA of the CDR3: TGTGCCAGCAGTTTAGGTTATACAGGGGGCAAGACTGAAGCTTTCTTT.

This clonotype showed up just a few times. The rearrangement links TRBV25-1 to TRBJ2-3; no firm D call. Per the germline V gene, CDR1 is MGHDK and CDR2 is SYGVNS. V was trimmed by 3 bases and J by 4 bases, leaving 14 bases between them. The CDR3 loop spans 15 amino acids. CDR3 amino acids: CASSDRYRGADTQYF. The CDR3 DNA reads as TGTGCCAGCAGTGATCGGTACCGAGGCGCAGATACGCAGTATTTT.